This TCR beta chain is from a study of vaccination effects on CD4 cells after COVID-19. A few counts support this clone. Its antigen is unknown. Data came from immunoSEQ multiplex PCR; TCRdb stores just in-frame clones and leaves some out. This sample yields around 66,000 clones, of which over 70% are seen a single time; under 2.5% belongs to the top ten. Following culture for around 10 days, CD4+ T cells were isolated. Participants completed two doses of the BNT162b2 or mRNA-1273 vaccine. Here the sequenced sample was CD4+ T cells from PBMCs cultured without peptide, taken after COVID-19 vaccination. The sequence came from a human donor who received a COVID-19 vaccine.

The CDR3 region has the DNA TGCGCCAGCAGCCAAGTACACAGGGTTTCGGATCAGCCCCAGCATTTT. Translating gives CASSQVHRVSDQPQHF. The rearrangement joins TRBV4-1 to TRBJ1-5, with D possibly being TRBD1 (6 bases). Germline assignment: CDR1 MGHRA and CDR2 YSYEKL. V lost 1 base and J lost 5, with 15 bases in between. The CDR3 length is 16 residues.